Listed below are T cell receptor beta chains from one sample, sequenced in a study of Ad26.COV2.S vaccination and SARS-CoV-2 variants. The repertoire was sequenced with immunoSEQ multiplex PCR; TCRdb's copy has only in-frame clones and lacks some. The table lists 240,000 or so clones, more than 75% of them singletons. This specimen was peripheral blood, taken in a trial of Ad26.COV2.S vaccine versus placebo. The receptor source for this set is a person aged 18-60 years who received the Ad26.COV2.S COVID-19 vaccine or a placebo. CDR3s include the opening cysteine and the closing phenylalanine or tryptophan. A D gene is named only where the DNA matches it firmly. Size is stated for part of the rows, as once, few or many counts, or as a class when the clone is expanded.

cdr3_aa	cdr3_nt	d_call	clone_size	v_call	j_call
CASSLGGRGTYEQYF	TGTGCCAGCAGCTTGGGAGGGCGGGGGACCTACGAGCAGTACTTC	TRBD2	NA	TRBV5-4	TRBJ2-7
CASRRGLAGIEQYF	TGTGCCAGCAGGCGGGGACTAGCCGGGATAGAGCAGTACTTC	TRBD2	NA	TRBV2	TRBJ2-7
CASSGPDRGRRSNEKLFF	TGCGCCAGCAGCGGACCGGACAGGGGGCGTAGATCTAATGAAAAACTGTTTTTT	TRBD1	NA	TRBV4-1	TRBJ1-4
CASSLETRSSEQFF	TGTGCCAGCAGCTTGGAGACCCGAAGCAGTGAGCAGTTCTTC	NA	once	TRBV5-5	TRBJ2-1
CASSFPEGDTGELFF	TGTGCCAGCAGCTTCCCCGAGGGGGACACCGGGGAGCTGTTTTTT	NA	NA	TRBV5-6	TRBJ2-2
CASRPWSGQLNYGYTF	TGTGCCAGCAGGCCTTGGTCAGGGCAGCTTAACTATGGCTACACCTTC	NA	NA	TRBV28	TRBJ1-2
CASSPRADSKNIQYF	TGTGCCAGCAGCCCCAGGGCGGACTCCAAAAACATTCAGTACTTC	NA	NA	TRBV3-1/TRBV3-2	TRBJ2-4
CASSLGSYQETQYF	TGTGCCAGCAGCTTAGGGTCTTACCAAGAGACCCAGTACTTC	NA	NA	TRBV11-2	TRBJ2-5
CASGKDSGHGYTF	TGTGCTAGTGGTAAGGACTCAGGGCATGGCTACACCTTC	NA	NA	TRBV12-5	TRBJ1-2
CASSPGGAPDEQFF	TGTGCCAGCTCACCGGGGGGGGCCCCCGATGAGCAGTTCTTC	NA	NA	TRBV18	TRBJ2-1
CASSQGLAPVSDEQFF	TGCGCCAGCAGCCAGGGACTAGCTCCGGTTTCGGATGAGCAGTTCTTC	TRBD2	NA	TRBV4-3	TRBJ2-1
CATLRQNEQFF	TGTGCCACCCTTCGACAGAATGAGCAGTTCTTC	NA	few	TRBV6-6	TRBJ2-1
CASSSTGVGTEAFF	TGTGCCAGCAGCTCGACAGGGGTGGGCACTGAAGCTTTCTTT	TRBD1	NA	TRBV5-5	TRBJ1-1
CASSLVSGRDTEAFF	TGTGCCAGCAGCTTGGTTTCGGGGAGGGACACTGAAGCTTTCTTT	NA	NA	TRBV5-5	TRBJ1-1
CASSQDLFGLSGELFF	TGCGCCAGCAGCCAAGATCTTTTCGGGTTGTCCGGGGAGCTGTTTTTT	NA	NA	TRBV4-3	TRBJ2-2
CASSVPGQGNSPLHF	TGTGCCAGCAGCGTACCAGGACAGGGTAATTCACCCCTCCACTTT	TRBD1	NA	TRBV9	TRBJ1-6
CASSIRVGERQNYGYTF	TGTGCCAGTAGTATACGCGTCGGAGAACGCCAAAACTATGGCTACACCTTC	NA	once	TRBV19	TRBJ1-2
CASSYDGSELFF	TGTGCCAGCAGTTACGATGGGTCTGAGTTGTTTTTT	NA	NA	TRBV6-2/TRBV6-3	TRBJ2-2
CASSQEGLAGGETQYF	TGTGCCAGCAGCCAAGAGGGACTAGCGGGGGGAGAGACCCAGTACTTC	TRBD2	NA	TRBV4-2	TRBJ2-5
CASSLQDSYNSPLHF	TGCGCCAGCAGCCTACAGGACTCCTATAATTCACCCCTCCACTTT	NA	NA	TRBV5-1	TRBJ1-6
CSPPIEAFF	TGCAGCCCTCCGATTGAAGCTTTCTTT	NA	NA	TRBV20-1	TRBJ1-1
CAISEDRGRTDTQYF	TGTGCCATCAGTGAGGACAGGGGAAGGACAGATACGCAGTATTTT	TRBD1	NA	TRBV10-3	TRBJ2-3
CASSQTSGRVSDTQYF	TGTGCCAGCAGCCAGACTAGCGGGAGGGTCTCGGATACGCAGTATTTT	TRBD2	NA	TRBV7-9	TRBJ2-3
CASSWTGLAGVNSYNEQFF	TGCGCCAGCAGCTGGACTGGACTAGCGGGAGTCAACTCCTACAATGAGCAGTTCTTC	TRBD2	NA	TRBV5-1	TRBJ2-1
CASSTGPTYNEKLFF	TGTGCCAGTAGTACCGGACCGACATATAATGAAAAACTGTTTTTT	NA	NA	TRBV19	TRBJ1-4
CATGGGNNSPLHF	TGTGCCACCGGTGGGGGAAATAATTCACCCCTCCACTTT	NA	few	TRBV6-5	TRBJ1-6
CASSLFRGDQPQHF	TGTGCCAGCAGTTTATTTAGGGGCGATCAGCCCCAGCATTTT	NA	NA	TRBV27	TRBJ1-5
CASSSGSSYEQYF	TGTGCCAGCAGTTCCGGGTCGTCCTACGAGCAGTACTTC	NA	NA	TRBV7-2	TRBJ2-7
CSASGLAGGSNEQFF	TGCAGTGCTAGTGGACTAGCGGGAGGGAGCAATGAGCAGTTCTTC	TRBD2	NA	TRBV20-1	TRBJ2-1
CASSYSSPSTDTQYF	TGTGCCAGCAGTTACTCATCTCCTAGCACAGATACGCAGTATTTT	NA	NA	TRBV6-5	TRBJ2-3
CASSSIAGGLLAYEQYF	TGTGCCAGCAGCTCTATAGCGGGAGGCCTTCTTGCCTACGAGCAGTACTTC	TRBD2	NA	TRBV3-1/TRBV3-2	TRBJ2-7
CASSLWGTEQETQYF	TGTGCCAGCAGTTTATGGGGGACAGAACAAGAGACCCAGTACTTC	TRBD1	NA	TRBV28	TRBJ2-5
CASSQATSGGAYSYEQYF	TGTGCCAGCAGCCAGGCTACTAGCGGGGGTGCCTACTCCTACGAGCAGTACTTC	TRBD2	NA	TRBV3-1/TRBV3-2	TRBJ2-7
CASSFGQGRMNTEAFF	TGCGCCAGCAGCTTTGGGCAGGGGCGGATGAACACTGAAGCTTTCTTT	NA	NA	TRBV5-1	TRBJ1-1
CASSLRGTYEQYF	TGTGCCAGCAGTTTACGGGGGACCTACGAGCAGTACTTC	NA	once	TRBV12-3/TRBV12-4	TRBJ2-7
CATSRDSATGREQYF	TGTGCCACCAGCAGAGATTCGGCAACGGGAAGGGAGCAGTACTTC	NA	NA	TRBV15	TRBJ2-7
CASSSQGKGGNTIYF	TGTGCCAGCAGCTCACAGGGAAAAGGTGGAAACACCATATATTTT	NA	NA	TRBV5-4	TRBJ1-3